This TCR beta chain was recorded in a study of OX40 agonist ivuxolimab in advanced cancers. TCRdb's copy holds only in-frame clones and misses some; the assay was immunoSEQ multiplex PCR. The sample shows some 73,000 clones, about nine tenths of them seen only once. The CDR3 has 15 residues. Germline V CDR1 and CDR2: MNHNS, SASEGT. V was shortened by 2 bases and J by 2 bases, with 11 bases between the two germline ends. The sample was CD4+ or CD8+ T cells sorted from blood, taken in a trial of the OX40 agonist ivuxolimab. The clonotype was recovered from an adult with an advanced solid tumor such as melanoma, head and neck, liver or kidney cancer. The rearrangement links TRBV6-1 to TRBJ2-3; TRBD1 might be the D (5 bases). CDR3 coding DNA: TGTGCCAGCAGTGAACCAGACAGCGTCACAGATACGCAGTATTTT. Translated: CASSEPDSVTDTQYF.